This TCR beta chain was recorded in a study of blood T cell repertoires in COVID-19. Overall study: Both acute and convalescent COVID-19 samples were obtained from the United States, Italy and Spain. The cDNA or gDNA used as material had been derived from T cells, B-cell-depleted T cells, or PBMCs.

This CDR3 is 15 amino acids long. Germline loops: CDR1 MNHEY, CDR2 SVGEGT. V was pared by 2 bases and J by 8 bases, with 9 bases of the junction left unmatched. The authors' processing: Nucleated cell counts were estimated from reference gene primer amplification. Sequenced by immunoSEQ multiplex PCR; TCRdb stores in-frame clones only, minus some. V, J and clone size are those of that table, while D and trimming were read from the DNA. Here the sample spans around 230,000 clones, around 85% being singletons. Specimen: peripheral blood. This rearrangement joins TRBV6-2 or TRBV6-3 to TRBJ1-2, with 9 bases identical to TRBD1. The sequence was obtained from an elderly woman with acute or convalescent COVID-19. CDR3 sequence (DNA): TGTGCCAGCAGTTACGATCGTGGGGACAGGGACGGCTACACCTTC. Translating gives CASSYDRGDRDGYTF.